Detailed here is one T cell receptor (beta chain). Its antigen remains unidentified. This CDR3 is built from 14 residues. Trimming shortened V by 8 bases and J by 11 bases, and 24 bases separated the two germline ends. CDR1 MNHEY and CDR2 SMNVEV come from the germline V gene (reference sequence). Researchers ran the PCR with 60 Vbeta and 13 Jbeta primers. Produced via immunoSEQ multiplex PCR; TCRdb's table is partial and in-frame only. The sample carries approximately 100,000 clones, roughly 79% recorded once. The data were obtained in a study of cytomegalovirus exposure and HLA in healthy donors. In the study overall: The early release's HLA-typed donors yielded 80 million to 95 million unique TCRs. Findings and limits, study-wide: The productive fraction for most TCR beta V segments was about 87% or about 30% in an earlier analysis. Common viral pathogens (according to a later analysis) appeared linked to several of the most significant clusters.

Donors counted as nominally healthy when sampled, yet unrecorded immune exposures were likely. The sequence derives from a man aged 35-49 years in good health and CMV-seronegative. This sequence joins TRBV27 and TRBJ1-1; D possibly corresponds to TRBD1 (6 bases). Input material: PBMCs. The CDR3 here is CASQPTGHLKRAFF. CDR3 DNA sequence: TGTGCCAGCCAACCGACAGGCCACCTGAAAAGGGCTTTCTTT.